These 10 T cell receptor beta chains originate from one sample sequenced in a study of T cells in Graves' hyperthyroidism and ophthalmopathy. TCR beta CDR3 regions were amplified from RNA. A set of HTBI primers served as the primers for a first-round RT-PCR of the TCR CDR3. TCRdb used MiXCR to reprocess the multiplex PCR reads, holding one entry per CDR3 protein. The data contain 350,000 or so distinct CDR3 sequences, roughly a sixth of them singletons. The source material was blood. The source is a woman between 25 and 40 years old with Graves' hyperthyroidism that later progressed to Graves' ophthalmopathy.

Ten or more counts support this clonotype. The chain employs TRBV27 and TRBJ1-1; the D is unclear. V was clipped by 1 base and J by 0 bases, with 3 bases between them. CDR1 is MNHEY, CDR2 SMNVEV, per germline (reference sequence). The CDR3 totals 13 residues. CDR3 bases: TGTGCCAGCAGTTTATTGTTGAACACTGAAGCTTTCTTT. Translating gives CASSLLLNTEAFF.

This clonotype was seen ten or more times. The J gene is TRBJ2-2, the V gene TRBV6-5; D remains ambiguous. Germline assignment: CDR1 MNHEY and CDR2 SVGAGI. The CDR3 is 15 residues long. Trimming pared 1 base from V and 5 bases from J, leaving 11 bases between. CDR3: CASSYLVSGTGELFF. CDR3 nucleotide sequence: TGTGCCAGCAGTTACTTGGTTAGTGGGACCGGGGAGCTGTTTTTT.

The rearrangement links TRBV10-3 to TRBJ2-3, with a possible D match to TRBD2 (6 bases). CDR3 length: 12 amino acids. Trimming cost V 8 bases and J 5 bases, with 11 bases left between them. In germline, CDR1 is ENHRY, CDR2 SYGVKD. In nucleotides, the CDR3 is TGTGCCATCTCGGGACTCCTAGATACGCAGTATTTT. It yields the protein CAISGLLDTQYF.

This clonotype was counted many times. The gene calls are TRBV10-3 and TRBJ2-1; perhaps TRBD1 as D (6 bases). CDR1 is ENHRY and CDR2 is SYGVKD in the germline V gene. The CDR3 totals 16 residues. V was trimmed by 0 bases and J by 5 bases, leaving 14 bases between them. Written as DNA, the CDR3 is TGTGCCATCAGTGAGTCGGGTCAGGGGCCGAACAATGAGCAGTTCTTC. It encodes CAISESGQGPNNEQFF.

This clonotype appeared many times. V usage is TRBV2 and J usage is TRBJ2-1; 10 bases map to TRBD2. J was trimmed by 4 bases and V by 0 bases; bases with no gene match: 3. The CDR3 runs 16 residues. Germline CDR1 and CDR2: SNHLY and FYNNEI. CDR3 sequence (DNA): TGTGCCAGCAGTGAAGCGGGGACTAGCGTATACAATGAGCAGTTCTTC. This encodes CASSEAGTSVYNEQFF. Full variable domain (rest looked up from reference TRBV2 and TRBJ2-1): EPEVTQTPSHQVTQMGQEVILRCVPISNHLYFYWYRQILGQKVEFLVSFYNNEISEKSEIFDDQFSVERPDGSNFTLKIRSTKLEDSAMYFCASSEAGTSVYNEQFFGPGTRLTVL.

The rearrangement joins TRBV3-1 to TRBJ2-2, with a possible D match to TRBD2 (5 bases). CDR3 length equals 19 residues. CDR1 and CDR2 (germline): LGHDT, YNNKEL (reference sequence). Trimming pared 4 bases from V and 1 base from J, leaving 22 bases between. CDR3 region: CASSPRDKDGVGNTGELFF. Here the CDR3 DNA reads TGTGCCAGCAGCCCAAGAGATAAAGACGGGGTGGGGAACACCGGGGAGCTGTTTTTT.

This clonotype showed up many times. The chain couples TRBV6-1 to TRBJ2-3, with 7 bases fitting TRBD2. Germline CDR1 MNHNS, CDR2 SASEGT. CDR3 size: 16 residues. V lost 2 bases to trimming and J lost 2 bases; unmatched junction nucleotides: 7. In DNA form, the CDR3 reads TGTGCCAGCAGTGAATCCGAGCGGGGTTCCACAGATACGCAGTATTTT. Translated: CASSESERGSTDTQYF.

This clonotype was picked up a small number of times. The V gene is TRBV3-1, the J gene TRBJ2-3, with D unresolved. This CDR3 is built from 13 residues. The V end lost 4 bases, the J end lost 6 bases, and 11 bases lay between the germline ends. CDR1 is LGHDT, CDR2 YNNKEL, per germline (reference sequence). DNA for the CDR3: TGTGCCAGCAGCCCAGAACGGGCTGATACGCAGTATTTT. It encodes CASSPERADTQYF.

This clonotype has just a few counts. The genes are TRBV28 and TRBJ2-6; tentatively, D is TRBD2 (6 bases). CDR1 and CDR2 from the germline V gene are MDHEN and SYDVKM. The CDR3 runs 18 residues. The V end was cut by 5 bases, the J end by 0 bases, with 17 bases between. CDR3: CASSPLGGSFSGANVLTF. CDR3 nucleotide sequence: TGTGCCAGCAGTCCCTTGGGGGGATCTTTCTCTGGGGCCAACGTCCTGACTTTC.

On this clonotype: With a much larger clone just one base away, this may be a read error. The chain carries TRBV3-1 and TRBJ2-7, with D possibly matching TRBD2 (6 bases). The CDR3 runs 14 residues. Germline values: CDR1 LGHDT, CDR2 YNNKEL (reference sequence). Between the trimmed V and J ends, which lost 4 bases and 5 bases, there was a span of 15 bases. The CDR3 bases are TGTGCCAGCAGCCCTTGGGACTCCGCAGACGAGCAGTACTTC. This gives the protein CASSPWDSADEQYF.